Below are 29 T cell receptor beta chains sequenced from a single sample in a study of shared clonotypes between healthy human individuals (dated by TCRdb to about 2020). Library construction relied on the immunoSEQ multiplex PCR assay. The clones in this table, taken by TCRdb from immuneACCESS, are in-frame only. Not every clone is retained; where verified, under half of the shortfall comes from an unresolved V gene, and the cause of the rest is unknown. This sample has roughly 450,000 clones in its table, and around 74% of those were observed once. Around 13% of the sample is held by the ten biggest clonotypes. Sequencing was done on a sample of PBMCs. The source of these receptors is a woman aged 40 to 50 in good health. Some clones in this sample may be carry-over from other donors' samples.

This clone was seen a few times. CDR3: CASSLGLAGVYEQYF. The CDR3 coding sequence is TGTGCCAGCAGCTTGGGACTAGCGGGAGTCTACGAGCAGTACTTC. V is TRBV5-4 and J is TRBJ2-7; 12 bases fit TRBD2. V dropped 0 bases and J dropped 3; count of bases not matched to a gene: 1. In germline, CDR1 is SGHNT, CDR2 YYREEE (reference sequence). The CDR3 spans 15 residues.

Points on this clone: Other DNA sequences in the same sample also yield this CDR3. This sequence joins TRBV27 and TRBJ1-2; weak D call: TRBD1 (5 bases). Trimming shortened V by 3 bases and J by 0 bases, and 5 bases separated the two germline ends. Germline V gene sequence: CDR1 MNHEY, CDR2 SMNVEV (reference sequence). The CDR3 is 13 residues long. Here the CDR3 reads CASSLTANYGYTF. The CDR3 DNA follows: TGTGCCAGCAGTTTGACAGCTAACTATGGCTACACCTTC.

V usage is TRBV10-3 and J usage is TRBJ2-5, with D tentatively TRBD2 (6 bases). CDR1 is ENHRY and CDR2 is SYGVKD in the germline V gene. The CDR3 sequence is 14 residues long. V shed 4 bases and J shed 5 bases, with 14 bases lying between them. The CDR3 nucleotides read TGTGCCATCAGTGCCTCGGGAGAGGGGGAGACCCAGTACTTC. Translation gives CAISASGEGETQYF.

The gene calls are TRBV7-3 and TRBJ2-3; D gene uncertain. Germline V gene data show CDR1 as SGHTA and CDR2 as FQGTGA. This CDR3 is built from 13 residues. The ends were cut back, 2 bases at V and 6 bases at J, with 9 bases in the middle. The CDR3 DNA is TGTGCCAGCAGCTTAGTGCCCCGGGATACGCAGTATTTT. It is translated as CASSLVPRDTQYF.

The chain is built from TRBV28 and TRBJ2-1, with 10 bases that match TRBD1. Germline CDR1 and CDR2: MDHEN and SYDVKM. After removal of 6 bases from V and 3 bases from J, the junction contained 5 bases not matched to a gene. This CDR3 has 15 residues. This CDR3 reads CASRGTGASYNEQFF. The CDR3 nucleotides read TGTGCCAGCAGGGGGACAGGGGCAAGCTACAATGAGCAGTTCTTC. Together with reference TRBV28 and TRBJ2-1, the CDR3 gives the full variable domain: DVKVTQSSRYLVKRTGEKVFLECVQDMDHENMFWYRQDPGLGLRLIYFSYDVKMKEKGDIPEGYSVSREKKERFSLILESASTNQTSMYLCASRGTGASYNEQFFGPGTRLTVL.

Points on this clone: Other nucleotide sequences from this sample produce the same CDR3. This sequence joins TRBV4-2 and TRBJ1-5; weak D call: TRBD1 (5 bases). The CDR3 consists of 15 residues. The germline gives CDR1 LGHNA, CDR2 YNFKEQ. The V and J ends lost 0 bases and 6 bases respectively, with 12 bases between them. The CDR3 nucleotides are TGTGCCAGCAGCCAAGATCCGGGGGGTGGTCAGCCCCAGCATTTT. This sequence encodes CASSQDPGGGQPQHF.

This clone was seen only once. The chain recombines TRBV5-1 with TRBJ2-7, with D tentatively TRBD2 (6 bases). The CDR3 contains 16 residues. Germline V gene data show CDR1 as SGHRS and CDR2 as YFSETQ. The V gene lost 4 bases and the J gene lost 7 bases, with 24 bases spanning the gap. The CDR3 region has the DNA TGCGCCAGCAGCCCGGAGGGTGGTCCTTCTTTCGTGGAGCAGTACTTC. Its translation is CASSPEGGPSFVEQYF.

Only one count was recorded for this clone. The V gene is TRBV19, the J gene TRBJ2-6, with 10 positions matching TRBD2. This CDR3 spans 16 amino acids. Germline CDR1 reads LNHDA; CDR2 reads SQIVND (reference sequence). Trimming at V came to 9 bases and at J to 0 bases, leaving 5 bases not matched to a gene. The CDR3 sequence is CASSGLAYSGANVLTF. DNA of the CDR3: TGTGCCAGCTCGGGACTAGCGTACTCTGGGGCCAACGTCCTGACTTTC.

The chain combines TRBV4-3 with TRBJ1-1, with 7 positions matching TRBD1. Germline trimming cut 2 bases from V and 1 base from J; bases unmatched to any gene: 10. CDR1 LGHNA and CDR2 YSLEER come from the germline V gene. The CDR3 consists of 17 residues. The CDR3 loop reads CASSQRSGGARNTEAFF. Here the CDR3 DNA reads TGCGCCAGCAGCCAAAGATCAGGGGGGGCGAGGAACACTGAAGCTTTCTTT.

The chain carries TRBV4-2 and TRBJ2-2, with D perhaps matching TRBD1 (5 bases). The germline CDR1 and CDR2 sequences are LGHNA and YNFKEQ. CDR3 size: 17 residues. Trimming took 2 bases from V and 1 from J, leaving 14 bases between them. The CDR3 spells CASSQYLSGWNTGELFF. The CDR3 DNA reads as TGTGCCAGCAGCCAATATCTGTCAGGGTGGAACACCGGGGAGCTGTTTTTT.

The genes are TRBV2 and TRBJ2-3, with 12 positions matching TRBD2. This CDR3 spans 15 amino acids. Germline V gene sequence: CDR1 SNHLY, CDR2 FYNNEI. V lost 5 bases, J lost 6 bases, and 6 bases stayed unmatched. CDR3 DNA sequence: TGTGCCAGCAGTTGGACTAGCGGGACTACGGATACGCAGTATTTT. Its protein is CASSWTSGTTDTQYF.

V is TRBV28 and J is TRBJ2-5; 8 bases line up with TRBD2. This CDR3 is built from 19 residues. Germline V gene sequence: CDR1 MDHEN, CDR2 SYDVKM. The J segment lost 5 bases and the V segment lost 4 bases, leaving 21 bases of the junction unmatched. The CDR3 nucleotides read TGTGCCAGCAGTTACCTCCTGACTAGCGCCCGTTCGGGTCAGGAGACCCAGTACTTC. Translating it yields CASSYLLTSARSGQETQYF.

The chain combines TRBV2 with TRBJ2-1; tentatively, D is TRBD1 or TRBD2 (5 bases each). Deletions cut 3 bases from V and 12 bases from J, with 21 bases between. The CDR3 sequence is 15 residues long. The germline V gene has CDR1 SNHLY and CDR2 FYNNEI. The CDR3 reads CASSEVTADIGWQFF. Written as DNA, the CDR3 is TGTGCCAGCAGTGAGGTGACAGCGGACATCGGCTGGCAGTTCTTC.

The chain uses TRBV10-3 and TRBJ2-3; tentatively, D is TRBD1 (5 bases). Germline CDR1 is ENHRY and CDR2 is SYGVKD. The V end lost 4 bases, the J end lost 3 bases, and 8 bases lay between the germline ends. The CDR3 consists of 13 residues. CDR3 DNA sequence: TGTGCCATCAGTGTTGACAGAACAGATACGCAGTATTTT. Translated, it gives CAISVDRTDTQYF.

This chain links TRBV20-1 with TRBJ2-3; weak D call: TRBD2 (5 bases). Germline V gives CDR1 DFQATT, CDR2 SNEGSKA (reference sequence). CDR3 size: 10 residues. The CDR3 DNA reads TGCAGCGGGCGGGTGGCTACGCAGTATTTT. This codes for CSGRVATQYF.

With respect to this clone: Different DNA sequences within this sample yield the same CDR3. The chain joins TRBV30 to TRBJ1-1; D is ambiguous. The CDR3 totals 12 residues. Germline V gene data show CDR1 as GTSNPN and CDR2 as SVGIG (reference sequence). The germline V and J ends were trimmed by 3 bases and 0 bases, with 5 bases remaining between them. This CDR3 is CAWRGLNTEAFF. CDR3 DNA: TGTGCCTGGAGGGGTCTGAACACTGAAGCTTTCTTT.

The chain links TRBV5-4 to TRBJ2-7; 11 nucleotides align to TRBD2. V was pared by 0 bases and J by 2 bases, with 1 base of the junction left unmatched. The germline CDR1 and CDR2 sequences are SGHNT and YYREEE (reference sequence). The CDR3 has 15 amino acids. CDR3 in amino acids: CASSLGGLAAYEQYF. In DNA form, the CDR3 reads TGTGCCAGCAGCTTGGGGGGACTAGCGGCCTACGAGCAGTACTTC. The variable domain in full, completed from reference TRBV5-4 and TRBJ2-7, reads ETGVTQSPTHLIKTRGQQVTLRCSSQSGHNTVSWYQQALGQGPQFIFQYYREEENGRGNFPPRFSGLQFPNYSSELNVNALELDDSALYLCASSLGGLAAYEQYFGPGTRLTVT.

This chain connects TRBV18 to TRBJ2-1; the D gene is possibly TRBD1 (7 bases). The germline V and J ends were trimmed by 0 bases and 1 base, with 16 bases remaining between them. The CDR3 sequence is 18 residues long. From germline, CDR1 is KGHSH and CDR2 LQKENI. The DNA for the CDR3 is TGTGCCAGCTCACCACCGGGGCGTCAGGGGGGTTCCTACAATGAGCAGTTCTTC. It encodes CASSPPGRQGGSYNEQFF.

This clone was observed a single time. The chain is built from TRBV19 and TRBJ2-3; D not resolved. Germline CDR1 LNHDA, CDR2 SQIVND (reference sequence). The CDR3 spans 13 residues. V gave up 7 bases and J gave up 1 base, with 9 bases separating them. CDR3 protein: CASTLLGTDTQYF. The CDR3 coding sequence is TGTGCCAGTACGCTCCTTGGCACAGATACGCAGTATTTT.

V usage is TRBV9 and J usage is TRBJ2-3; D could derive from TRBD1 or TRBD2 (5 bases each). Per the germline V gene, CDR1 is SGDLS and CDR2 is YYNGEE. Deletions cut 3 bases from V and 1 base from J, with 9 bases between. The length of the CDR3 is 14 residues. In DNA form, the CDR3 reads TGTGCCAGCAGCGCCCAGGGACGCACAGATACGCAGTATTTT. As protein: CASSAQGRTDTQYF.

The chain recombines TRBV28 with TRBJ1-4; D not resolved. Per germline, CDR1 MDHEN and CDR2 SYDVKM. V shed 1 base and J shed 8 bases, with 11 bases lying between them. The CDR3 loop spans 14 amino acids. Here the CDR3 DNA reads TGTGCCAGCAGTTTATCCGGAGTGGGCGAAAAACTGTTTTTT. This encodes CASSLSGVGEKLFF.

As concerns this clone: A much larger clone differs by one base, so this may be a read error. The chain employs TRBV6-6 and TRBJ2-5, with 9 bases identical to TRBD1. CDR1 and CDR2 (germline): MNHNY, SVGAGI (reference sequence). The CDR3 totals 15 residues. J was trimmed by 7 bases and V by 0 bases; bases with no gene match: 6. The CDR3 here is CASSYSGQGWGTQYF. CDR3 DNA sequence: TGTGCCAGCAGTTACTCGGGACAGGGCTGGGGGACCCAGTACTTC.

This chain links TRBV5-1 with TRBJ2-1, with TRBD2 matching 10 bases. CDR1 SGHRS and CDR2 YFSETQ come from the germline V gene. V shed 2 bases, J shed 9 bases, and the junction held 8 bases outside the gene matches. This CDR3 region has 15 residues. This chain's CDR3 is CASSFRLAGVAEQFF. CDR3 coding DNA: TGCGCCAGCAGCTTTAGGCTAGCGGGAGTCGCTGAGCAGTTCTTC.

The table lists this clone with many counts. The chain recombines TRBV6-6 with TRBJ1-2; D perhaps matches TRBD1 (5 bases). CDR1 is MNHNY, CDR2 SVGAGI, per germline (reference sequence). Trimming left V 7 bases short and J 4 bases short, with 13 bases between. This CDR3 comprises 13 residues. The CDR3 region is CASMRQLGYGYTF. The DNA for the CDR3 is TGTGCCAGCATGAGACAGCTTGGCTATGGCTACACCTTC.

V is TRBV5-4 and J is TRBJ2-1, with TRBD2 identical over 8 bases. V shed 3 bases and J 7 bases; nucleotides not matched to a gene: 12. Germline values: CDR1 SGHNT, CDR2 YYREEE (reference sequence). This CDR3 has 16 amino acids. The CDR3 here is CASSSVPGLVGNEQFF. In DNA, the CDR3 is TGTGCCAGCAGCTCCGTACCGGGACTAGTGGGGAATGAGCAGTTCTTC.

The rearrangement links TRBV5-1 to TRBJ2-7; D is perhaps TRBD2 (6 bases). The CDR3 loop spans 15 amino acids. Germline V gene sequence: CDR1 SGHRS, CDR2 YFSETQ. V shed 0 bases and J shed 7 bases, with 17 bases lying between them. Written as DNA, the CDR3 is TGCGCCAGCAGCTTGGCAGCGGGCAAGGCGGGGGAGCAGTACTTC. It codes for CASSLAAGKAGEQYF.

The rearrangement uses TRBV18 and TRBJ2-7; 9 nucleotides line up with TRBD1. Germline assignment: CDR1 KGHSH and CDR2 LQKENI. The CDR3 loop spans 14 amino acids. V dropped 4 bases and J dropped 3; count of bases not matched to a gene: 4. CDR3 protein: CASSLETGGYEQYF. CDR3 nucleotide sequence: TGTGCCAGCTCACTCGAGACAGGGGGCTACGAGCAGTACTTC. Together with reference TRBV18 and TRBJ2-7, the CDR3 gives the full variable domain: NAGVMQNPRHLVRRRGQEARLRCSPMKGHSHVYWYRQLPEEGLKFMVYLQKENIIDESGMPKERFSAEFPKEGPSILRIQQVVRGDSAAYFCASSLETGGYEQYFGPGTRLTVT.

This clone occurred a few times. The V call is TRBV29-1, the J call TRBJ2-7; D possibly corresponds to TRBD1 (6 bases). The germline V and J ends were trimmed by 0 bases and 2 bases, with 11 bases remaining between them. The germline gives CDR1 SQVTM, CDR2 ANQGSEA. There are 14 residues in the CDR3. The CDR3 region is CSVEEWDTTYEQYF. CDR3 in DNA: TGCAGCGTTGAAGAGTGGGACACTACCTACGAGCAGTACTTC.

With respect to this clone: The sample has other DNA sequences that encode this CDR3 too. The chain combines TRBV28 with TRBJ2-3; D unresolved. Germline lookup yields CDR1 MDHEN and CDR2 SYDVKM. The CDR3 is made up of 13 amino acids. Trimming left V 6 bases short and J 3 bases short, with 10 bases between. The CDR3 DNA reads as TGTGCCAGCAGCAGTCCCGGGACAGATACGCAGTATTTT. Residues: CASSSPGTDTQYF. The whole variable domain, filled in from reference TRBV28 and TRBJ2-3, reads DVKVTQSSRYLVKRTGEKVFLECVQDMDHENMFWYRQDPGLGLRLIYFSYDVKMKEKGDIPEGYSVSREKKERFSLILESASTNQTSMYLCASSSPGTDTQYFGPGTRLTVL.